This TCR beta chain is from a study of human T cells and chemical hapten exposure. Study context: The patch tests put 0.01% DPC on the skin of the upper back and were read 6 days later.

Ten or more counts support this clonotype. Its antigen remains unknown. MiXCR, applied by TCRdb to the RACE reads, yields one record per CDR3 protein. This sample has approximately 32,000 distinct CDR3 sequences, with about 5% found just once. Looked up from germline, CDR1 is SGHTA and CDR2 is FQGNSA. V lost 5 bases and J lost 1, with 6 bases in between. The CDR3 contains 14 residues. This sample's time point: patch test 3, about 24 weeks after DPC sensitization. Treatment reported: therapeutic diphenylcyclopropenone sensitization with weekly scalp DPC. Study outcomes and limitations: The study found expanded TCRs formed significantly more large CDR3 similarity clusters than controls.

The source material was whole blood, sampled in connection with sensitization to the hapten diphenylcyclopropenone (DPC). The chain uses TRBV7-2 and TRBJ2-6; unclear D gene. This clonotype was obtained from a man aged 30 to 45 with alopecia areata. Some clones in this sample may be carry-over from other donors' samples. CDR3 loop: CASSLGSGANVLTF. In DNA form, the CDR3 reads TGTGCCAGCAGCCTGGGGTCTGGGGCCAACGTCCTGACTTTC.